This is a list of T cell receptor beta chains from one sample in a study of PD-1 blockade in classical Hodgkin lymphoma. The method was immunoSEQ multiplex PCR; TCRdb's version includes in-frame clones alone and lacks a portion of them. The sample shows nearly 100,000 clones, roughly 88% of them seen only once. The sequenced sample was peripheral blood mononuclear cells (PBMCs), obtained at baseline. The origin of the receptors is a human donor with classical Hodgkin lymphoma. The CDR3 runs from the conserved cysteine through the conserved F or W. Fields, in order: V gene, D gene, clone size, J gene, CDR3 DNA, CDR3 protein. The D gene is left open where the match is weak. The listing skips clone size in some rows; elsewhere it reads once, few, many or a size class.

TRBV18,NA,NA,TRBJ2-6,TGTGCCAGCTCACCACTTGGGGCTGGGGCCAACGTCCTGACTTTC,CASSPLGAGANVLTF
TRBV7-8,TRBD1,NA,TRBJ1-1,TGTGCCAGCAGCCCGGGGACAGGGATTGGTTCAGCTTTCTTT,CASSPGTGIGSAFF
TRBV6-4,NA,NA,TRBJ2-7,TGTGCCAGCAGTGAAAGGGCCTCGGGGGCCTACGAGCAGTACTTC,CASSERASGAYEQYF
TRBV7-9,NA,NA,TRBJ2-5,TGTGCCAGCAGTCTTAACAGTCAGAGGGGGGAGACCCAGTACTTC,CASSLNSQRGETQYF
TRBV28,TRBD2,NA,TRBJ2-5,TGTGCCAGCAGGCTAGCGGGGGCCGGGGAGACCCAGTACTTC,CASRLAGAGETQYF
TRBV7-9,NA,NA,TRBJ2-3,TGTGCCAGCAGCTTCACCGTAAGCACAGATACGCAGTATTTT,CASSFTVSTDTQYF
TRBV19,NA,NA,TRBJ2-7,TGTGCCAGTAGTTCAGCATCAACCTCCTACGAGCAGTACTTC,CASSSASTSYEQYF
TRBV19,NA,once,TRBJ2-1,TGTGCCAGTACCCACCGCCGGGAGCAGTTCTTC,CASTHRREQFF
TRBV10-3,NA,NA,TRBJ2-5,TGTGCCATCAGTGAAGTAGGGGCCGGTAAAGAGACCCAGTACTTC,CAISEVGAGKETQYF
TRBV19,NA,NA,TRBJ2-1,TGTGCCAGTAGTTCTTGGGGCAATGAGCAGTTCTTC,CASSSWGNEQFF
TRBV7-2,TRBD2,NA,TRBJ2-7,TGTGCCAGCACCCCGGGCGCTAGCGGGATCTACGAGCAGTACTTC,CASTPGASGIYEQYF
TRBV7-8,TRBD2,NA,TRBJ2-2,TGTGCCAGCAGCTTCCCGGGACTAGGGGCCGGGGAGCTGTTTTTT,CASSFPGLGAGELFF
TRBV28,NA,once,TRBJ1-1,TGTGCCATCGAAGGTAAAGGAATCACTGAAGCTTTCTTT,CAIEGKGITEAFF
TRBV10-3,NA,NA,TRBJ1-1,TGTGCCACCTCCACGGGGACTGAAGCTTTCTTT,CATSTGTEAFF
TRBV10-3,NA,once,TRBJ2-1,TGTGCCGTCCAGACCCAGAGGGCCTACAATGAGCAGTTCTTC,CAVQTQRAYNEQFF
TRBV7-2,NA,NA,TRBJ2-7,TGTGCCAGCAGCTTACTATCGGATAGCGGCGAGCAGTACTTC,CASSLLSDSGEQYF
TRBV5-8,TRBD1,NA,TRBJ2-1,TGTGCCAGCAGCCTCAGACAGGGGGGCTACAATGAGCAGTTCTTC,CASSLRQGGYNEQFF
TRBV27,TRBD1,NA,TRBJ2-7,TGTGCCAGCAGTTTATCAGACAGGGTCGAGCAGTACTTC,CASSLSDRVEQYF